This TCR beta chain was recovered during a study of blood T cell repertoires in COVID-19 (dated by TCRdb to 2019 to 2021). Looking at the study overall: Samples from collaborators originated in the United States, Italy and Spain and spanned both the acute and convalescent phases of COVID-19. The prospective study material was composed of cDNA or gDNA derived from T cells, B-cell-depleted T cells, or PBMCs. The dataset comprised deeply sampled blood TCRbeta repertoires from subjects exposed to, actively infected with, or recovered from COVID-19. A freely available public database, intended as a resource for researchers studying the immune response to SARS-CoV-2, is where the repertoires were released. Samples came from the ongoing ImmuneRACE study (first 160 participants) plus 1,254 subjects from 6 global collaborators. A de-identified subject ID, COVID-19 status, age in years and sex were almost always included in the sample metadata. HLA class I and class II types, where available, came from metadata supplied by the sample provider rather than from assay-based typing. Summary of the overall study and its limitations: The amount of clinical and demographic metadata varied by source and participant and was provided uncurated.

TCRbeta CDR3 regions were amplified from genomic DNA by means of the immunoSEQ Assay, a bias-controlled multiplex PCR. On the authors' methods: The number of nucleated cells in each sample was estimated from the amplification of reference gene primers within the assay. To quantify the absolute abundance of each unique TCRbeta CDR3 rearrangement, sequence reads were collapsed and filtered. Productive Simpson clonality was computed per sample as the square root of Simpson's diversity index over productive rearrangements. TCRdb took this table from immuneACCESS and kept in-frame rearrangements with V and J called. Such tables lack part of the clones; where checked against another copy, unresolved V genes explain under half of the gap, and the rest is unexplained. For V, J and clone size, that table is used; D and trimming come from the DNA. In all, the sample holds 200,000 to 300,000 clones, and approximately 83% of those were seen once. The ten largest clonotypes hold 3.3% of the sample.

Enrolling through a virtual design, the prospective study's participants ranged in age from roughly 18 to 89 years and lived across 24 United States geographic areas. To assign participants to cohorts, the prospective study relied on clinical history that participants themselves reported in a screening survey and a study questionnaire. Mobile phlebotomists in the prospective study collected whole blood, serum and a nasopharyngeal or oropharyngeal swab from every participant. Prospective study participants could optionally give additional blood draws and questionnaires over a roughly 2-month period. Blood samples from the prospective study were shipped frozen or at room temperature prior to DNA extraction. A few counts support this clone. Its antigen has not been determined. Per-base quality was not reported, and no clone a single base away is much larger than it. Including the terminal cysteine and phenylalanine, the CDR3 comprises 17 residues. CDR3 DNA is the only sequence kept; it has 51 bases, read in frame from the first base. CDR1 PRHDT and CDR2 FYEKMQ were looked up in the germline V gene (reference sequence). Trimming costs V 1 base and J 5 bases, and their ends lie 17 bases apart.

The sample was PBMCs or T cells enriched from blood (not recorded which). Rearrangement joined TRBV13 to TRBJ2-2, and perhaps TRBD2 as D gene, on 6 matching bases. This sequence was found in a middle-aged woman with acute COVID-19. The CDR3 sequence is CASSLVAGSLVTGELFF. Here is the DNA: TGTGCCAGCAGCTTAGTTGCGGGAAGCCTTGTTACCGGGGAGCTGTTTTTT.